The subject of this entry is one T cell receptor (beta chain). Its antigen is currently unknown. This specimen comes from a study of blood T cells in healthy people across ages. This CDR3 is built from 13 residues. Trimming left V 0 bases short and J 4 bases short, with 7 bases between. The germline V gene encodes CDR1 DFQATT and CDR2 SNEGSKA (reference sequence). Primed by a sample-barcoded 5' primer and a J-beta primer mix, a second PCR proceeded for about 6 to 12 cycles. The authors tagged each cDNA molecule using a template-switch adaptor with 12 random nucleotides. MiXCR, run by TCRdb on the 5' RACE reads, gives a single entry per CDR3 protein. The sample has 700,000 or so distinct CDR3 sequences, 35% to 50% seen once; the top ten hold about 32%. Findings and limits, study-wide: TCR beta diversity was tightly associated with the proportion of naive T cells. Roughly linearly, TCR beta diversity per million T cells fell as age increased.

Sequencing input: blood. The V and J genes are TRBV20-1 and TRBJ1-5; D may be TRBD1 (5 bases). The source of this sequence is an elderly man in good health. Written as DNA, the CDR3 is TGCAGTGCTAGAGAGACAGCTAATCAGCCCCAGCATTTT. It codes for CSARETANQPQHF.